The 32 T cell receptor beta chains below come from one sample, sequenced in a study of regulatory T cells in long-lasting Graves disease. Construction of the TCR beta libraries employed iRepertoire HTBI primers in conjunction with Arm-PCR of CDR3 regions. TCRdb ran MiXCR on the multiplex PCR reads and lists one entry per CDR3 protein. The sample has roughly 530,000 distinct CDR3 sequences, more than 15% seen once. Time point reported: newly diagnosed GD, antithyroid drugs for less than 3 months. Generation of the TCR library employed RNA extracted from PBMCs. These data also formed part of another study, on T cells in Graves' hyperthyroidism and ophthalmopathy.

Source: peripheral blood mononuclear cells (PBMCs), taken at new diagnosis, from a patient treated with antithyroid drugs. Source of these receptors: a woman aged 35-65 years with Graves disease.

At least ten counts were recorded for this clonotype. The chain employs TRBV11-1 and TRBJ2-7; D gene unclear. CDR1 is SGHAT and CDR2 is FQDESV in the germline V gene (reference sequence). The CDR3 runs to 14 residues. Trimming stripped 2 bases from V and 1 base from J, with 9 bases between. The DNA of the CDR3 is TGTGCCAGCAGCTTAACCGACGGATCCTACGAGCAGTACTTC. It is translated as CASSLTDGSYEQYF.

Ten or more counts support this clonotype. The chain carries TRBV27 and TRBJ1-2; no clear D gene. This CDR3 has 13 residues. V lost 5 bases, J lost 5 bases, and 12 bases lay in between. Germline V CDR1 and CDR2: MNHEY, SMNVEV (reference sequence). The CDR3 nucleotides read TGTGCCAGCAGTCTAAGTGGAGGTTATGGCTACACCTTC. This codes for CASSLSGGYGYTF.

The chain links TRBV29-1 to TRBJ1-2, with D hard to call. Trimming pared 6 bases from V and 2 bases from J, leaving 13 bases between. Germline loops: CDR1 SQVTM, CDR2 ANQGSEA. CDR3 size: 13 residues. The CDR3 loop is CSVVDILNYGYTF. CDR3 nucleotide sequence: TGCAGCGTCGTCGACATCCTCAACTATGGCTACACCTTC. Full variable domain (rest looked up from reference TRBV29-1 and TRBJ1-2): SAVISQKPSRDICQRGTSLTIQCQVDSQVTMMFWYRQQPGQSLTLIATANQGSEATYESGFVIDKFPISRPNLTFSTLTVSNMSPEDSSIYLCSVVDILNYGYTFGSGTRLTVV.

This clonotype was seen ten or more times. The rearrangement uses TRBV5-8 and TRBJ1-1; D is unresolved. The CDR3 loop spans 16 amino acids. The germline gives CDR1 SGHTS, CDR2 YDEGEE. Trimming left V 3 bases short and J 1 base short, with 16 bases between. The CDR3 DNA is TGTGCCAGCAGCTGGTGGGTGGCCTTCCCGAACACTGAAGCTTTCTTT. This codes for CASSWWVAFPNTEAFF. Full variable domain (rest looked up from reference TRBV5-8 and TRBJ1-1): EAGVTQSPTHLIKTRGQQATLRCSPISGHTSVYWYQQALGLGLQFLLWYDEGEERNRGNFPPRFSGRQFPNYSSELNVNALELEDSALYLCASSWWVAFPNTEAFFGQGTRLTVV.

This clonotype was detected many times. The gene calls are TRBV12-3 or TRBV12-4 and TRBJ1-1, with TRBD1 as a possible D gene (5 bases). V dropped 6 bases and J dropped 1 base, with 15 bases sitting between them. The CDR3 totals 15 residues. Written as DNA, the CDR3 is TGTGCCAGCAGCCACCGAGGGGTCGGGAACACTGAAGCTTTCTTT. As protein: CASSHRGVGNTEAFF.

This clonotype was picked up many times. The chain combines TRBV28 with TRBJ1-5; tentative D call: TRBD1 (5 bases). The CDR3 length is 13 residues. Trimming left V 4 bases short and J 3 bases short, with 7 bases between. In germline, CDR1 is MDHEN, CDR2 SYDVKM. DNA for the CDR3: TGTGCCAGCAGTTGGGGGATCAATCAGCCCCAGCATTTT. This codes for CASSWGINQPQHF.

This chain connects TRBV5-5 to TRBJ1-1; D possibly corresponds to TRBD1 (6 bases). Germline-derived CDR1 and CDR2 are SGHKS and YYEKEE (reference sequence). The CDR3 spans 17 residues. Trimming stripped 0 bases from V and 2 bases from J, with 17 bases between. The CDR3 DNA is TGTGCCAGCAGCTTGGAGGGGGGTACTATTTTTAACACTGAAGCTTTCTTT. Amino acids: CASSLEGGTIFNTEAFF.

This sequence joins TRBV7-9 and TRBJ2-3, with 10 bases lining up with TRBD2. CDR1 and CDR2 from the germline V gene are SEHNR and FQNEAQ (reference sequence). After removal of 5 bases from V and 4 bases from J, the junction contained 6 bases not matched to a gene. The CDR3 is 15 amino acids. In DNA form, the CDR3 reads TGTGCCAGCAGCAAACCGAGCGGGGGGGCAGATACGCAGTATTTT. Translated, it gives CASSKPSGGADTQYF.

This clonotype was seen at least ten times. This CDR3 reads CASSPGQPFF. The CDR3 nucleotides are TGTGCCAGCAGCCCGGGCCAACCTTTCTTT. This chain links TRBV7-2 with TRBJ1-1; no reliable D call. V lost 5 bases and J 12 bases, leaving 10 bases between the germline ends. The germline gives CDR1 SGHTA, CDR2 FQGNSA. CDR3 length: 10 amino acids.

This clonotype has at least ten counts. The chain carries TRBV6-1 and TRBJ2-3; D is undetermined. Trimming took off 8 bases at V and 0 bases at J, with 12 bases between the two ends. Germline-derived CDR1 and CDR2 are MNHNS and SASEGT. This CDR3 has 14 amino acids. The CDR3 reads CASGPSSSTDTQYF. Here the CDR3 DNA reads TGTGCCAGCGGGCCAAGCTCTAGCACAGATACGCAGTATTTT.

This clonotype came up a few times. A much more abundant neighbour one base away suggests this may be a read error. The chain employs TRBV5-1 and TRBJ1-1; 9 bases map to TRBD1. CDR1 SGHRS and CDR2 YFSETQ come from the germline V gene. The length of the CDR3 is 17 residues. The CDR3 DNA reads as TGCGCCGGCAGCCCGGGGACAGGGCACGGCATGAACACTGAAGCTTTCTTT. This translates into CAGSPGTGHGMNTEAFF.

This chain uses TRBV30 with TRBJ2-5, with no clear D. The ends were cut back, 8 bases at V and 5 bases at J, with 12 bases in the middle. CDR3 size: 11 residues. In germline, CDR1 is GTSNPN, CDR2 SVGIG (reference sequence). The CDR3 region has the DNA TGTGCCGGAGTGGGGTTGGAGACCCAGTACTTC. Translated: CAGVGLETQYF.

This clonotype has a count of ten or more. The J gene is TRBJ2-5, the V gene TRBV2; D perhaps matches TRBD2 (6 bases). The ends were cut back, 6 bases at V and 4 bases at J, with 15 bases in the middle. Germline CDR1 and CDR2: SNHLY and FYNNEI. The CDR3 runs 14 residues. The CDR3 DNA follows: TGTGCCAGCAGCGAAAGGGACTTCGGAGAGACCCAGTACTTC. Translated, it gives CASSERDFGETQYF.

There are many counts of this clonotype. CDR3 amino acids: CASSHRDRGLQETQYF. CDR3 coding DNA: TGTGCCAGCAGCCACCGGGACAGGGGGCTTCAAGAGACCCAGTACTTC. V is TRBV13 and J is TRBJ2-5, with 12 nucleotides matching TRBD1. Germline V CDR1 and CDR2: PRHDT, FYEKMQ (reference sequence). This CDR3 has 16 residues. V lost 5 bases and J lost 2; bases outside the gene matches: 6.

In this sample, this clonotype turned up many times. The rearrangement joins TRBV12-3 or TRBV12-4 to TRBJ2-2; D is tentatively TRBD1 or TRBD2 (6 bases each). The V gene lost 5 bases and the J gene lost 7 bases, with 23 bases spanning the gap. CDR3 size: 17 residues. CDR3 loop: CASSPLKSGGGSGELFF. As DNA, the CDR3 is TGTGCCAGCAGTCCCCTGAAGTCCGGGGGCGGTAGCGGGGAGCTGTTTTTT.

This clonotype appeared a few times. The rearrangement uses TRBV3-1 and TRBJ1-2; D gene ambiguous. The CDR3 is 14 residues long. From germline, CDR1 is LGHDT and CDR2 YNNKEL (reference sequence). The ends were cut back, 4 bases at V and 8 bases at J, with 17 bases in the middle. Written as DNA, the CDR3 is TGTGCCAGCAGCCCGTCAGGAGACAATTCGGGCTACACCTTC. The encoded protein is CASSPSGDNSGYTF.

This clonotype was seen ten or more times. The chain uses TRBV28 and TRBJ1-1, with D possibly TRBD1 on 5 matching bases. CDR1 and CDR2 from the germline V gene are MDHEN and SYDVKM. CDR3 size: 14 residues. Trimming removed 7 bases at V and 11 bases at J, with 23 bases between. Written as DNA, the CDR3 is TGTGCCAGCACTAACCTTCCCCCGCAGGGCGGCGCTTTCTTT. Residues: CASTNLPPQGGAFF.

The chain recombines TRBV7-9 with TRBJ2-1; 7 bases fit TRBD1. CDR1 is SEHNR, CDR2 FQNEAQ, per germline (reference sequence). V dropped 6 bases and J dropped 7; count of bases not matched to a gene: 6. CDR3 length: 13 residues. Here the CDR3 reads CASRKGAGNEQFF. The DNA for the CDR3 is TGTGCCAGCAGGAAGGGGGCAGGGAATGAGCAGTTCTTC.

Remarks on this clonotype: Since no conserved phenylalanine or tryptophan closes the CDR3, a read error is the likely cause. The rearrangement uses TRBV6-2 or TRBV6-3 and TRBJ1-2, with D maybe TRBD1 (6 bases). In germline, CDR1 is MNHEY, CDR2 SVGEGT. The V gene lost 6 bases and the J gene lost 3 bases, with 11 bases spanning the gap. The CDR3 totals 13 residues. CDR3 DNA: TGTGCCAGCAGCCCAGGGGATGACTATGGCTACACCTCC. Translated, it gives CASSPGDDYGYTS.

This clonotype has at least ten counts. The chain has TRBV28 and TRBJ1-6; D possibly corresponds to TRBD1 (5 bases). Germline CDR1 reads MDHEN; CDR2 reads SYDVKM. The ends were cut back, 5 bases at V and 7 bases at J, with 9 bases in the middle. This CDR3 contains 13 residues. This CDR3 is CASSGEGNSPLHF. The CDR3 region has the DNA TGTGCCAGCAGTGGGGAGGGGAATTCACCCCTCCACTTT.

This chain uses TRBV9 with TRBJ2-2; unclear D gene. Trimming stripped 3 bases from V and 6 bases from J, with 15 bases between. CDR1 and CDR2 from the germline V gene are SGDLS and YYNGEE. There are 15 residues in the CDR3. This CDR3 is CASSAVANPPGELFF. As DNA, the CDR3 is TGTGCCAGCAGCGCCGTCGCGAACCCCCCCGGGGAGCTGTTTTTT.

This clonotype came up many times. V gene TRBV7-9 combines with J gene TRBJ2-7; no clear D gene. CDR3 length: 12 amino acids. Germline V gene lookup returns CDR1 SEHNR and CDR2 FQNEAQ (reference sequence). V lost 4 bases, J lost 2 bases, and 6 bases lay in between. This chain's CDR3 is CASSSGPYEQYF. The CDR3 DNA is TGTGCCAGCAGCTCCGGGCCCTACGAGCAGTACTTC.

This clonotype was observed a few times. J is TRBJ1-2 and V is TRBV6-4, with D perhaps TRBD1 (5 bases). The CDR3 loop spans 13 amino acids. V lost 3 bases and J 8 bases, leaving 13 bases between the germline ends. Germline V CDR1 and CDR2: MRHNA, SNTAGT. As DNA, the CDR3 is TGTGCCAGCAGTGAAACGGGGGTACGGGGCTACACCTTC. Translation: CASSETGVRGYTF.

Many counts were recorded for this clonotype. V usage is TRBV7-9 and J usage is TRBJ2-1; no reliable D call. Trimming cost V 1 base and J 7 bases, with 14 bases left between them. Germline V gene sequence: CDR1 SEHNR, CDR2 FQNEAQ (reference sequence). The CDR3 covers 15 residues. The DNA of the CDR3 is TGTGCCAGCAGCTTAGGGCGGCAGATGTGGAATGAGCAGTTCTTC. This gives the protein CASSLGRQMWNEQFF.

This clonotype was seen only a few times. The chain carries TRBV6-1 and TRBJ1-2, with TRBD1 as a possible D gene (5 bases). Trimming removed 3 bases at V and 8 bases at J, with 16 bases between. The CDR3 has 14 residues. The V gene's germline CDR1 is MNHNS and CDR2 SASEGT. CDR3: CASSEDIDRRGYTF. The DNA of the CDR3 is TGTGCCAGCAGTGAGGACATTGATCGGCGCGGCTACACCTTC.

This clonotype was picked up many times. The gene calls are TRBV2 and TRBJ1-2, with TRBD1 identical over 8 bases. Germline V gene lookup returns CDR1 SNHLY and CDR2 FYNNEI. This CDR3 region has 13 residues. J gave up 8 bases and V 4 bases, and 6 bases lay outside the gene matches. The CDR3 coding sequence is TGTGCCAGCAGTGTCGACAGGGGTAACGGCTACACCTTC. Translated: CASSVDRGNGYTF.

The rearrangement joins TRBV2 to TRBJ1-1; 8 positions agree with TRBD1. Germline CDR1 reads SNHLY; CDR2 reads FYNNEI. Trimming took 6 bases from V and 1 from J; bases not matched to a gene: 10. The CDR3 runs 16 residues. CDR3: CASRFNTGGRNTEAFF. The CDR3 DNA reads as TGTGCCAGCAGGTTTAATACAGGGGGTCGGAACACTGAAGCTTTCTTT.

Notes on this clonotype: A much larger clone sits a single nucleotide away, making a read error possible. This chain connects TRBV6-1 to TRBJ2-5; D remains ambiguous. CDR1 and CDR2 (germline): MNHNS, SASEGT. The CDR3 runs to 13 residues. The CDR3 is CASNFGFQGTQYF. The CDR3 DNA reads as TGTGCCAGCAACTTCGGCTTCCAAGGGACCCAGTACTTC.

The V and J genes are TRBV24-1 and TRBJ2-3; D is possibly TRBD1 (5 bases). The V gene's germline CDR1 is KGHDR and CDR2 SFDVKD. Trimming shortened V by 8 bases and J by 0 bases, and 11 bases separated the two germline ends. CDR3 length: 14 residues. As DNA, the CDR3 is TGTGCCACCACCTCGACAGCTAGCACAGATACGCAGTATTTT. As protein: CATTSTASTDTQYF.

This chain joins TRBV5-6 and TRBJ1-6; D might be TRBD1 (5 bases). CDR3 size: 14 residues. V was shortened by 1 base and J by 8 bases, with 10 bases between the two germline ends. In germline, CDR1 is SGHDT, CDR2 YYEEEE. The CDR3: CASSLTAGYSPLHF. CDR3 sequence (DNA): TGTGCCAGCAGCTTGACCGCAGGGTATTCACCCCTCCACTTT.

This clonotype was seen only a few times. V and J are TRBV15 and TRBJ1-4, with D perhaps matching TRBD1 (6 bases). The V end was cut by 0 bases, the J end by 5 bases, with 13 bases between. Germline CDR1 and CDR2: LNHNV and YYDKDF (reference sequence). CDR3 size: 16 residues. CDR3 coding DNA: TGTGCCACCAGCAGAGATCGGAGGGGGGGGAATGAAAAACTGTTTTTT. Its protein is CATSRDRRGGNEKLFF. The complete variable domain, with remaining parts taken from reference TRBV15 and TRBJ1-4, reads DAMVIQNPRYQVTQFGKPVTLSCSQTLNHNVMYWYQQKSSQAPKLLFHYYDKDFNNEADTPDNFQSRRPNTSFCFLDIRSPGLGDTAMYLCATSRDRRGGNEKLFFGSGTQLSVL.

CDR3: CASSVAAYGENTEAFF. The CDR3 bases are TGTGCCAGCAGCGTAGCGGCTTACGGGGAGAACACTGAAGCTTTCTTT. The rearrangement uses TRBV9 and TRBJ1-1; D is unresolved. Trimming shortened V by 0 bases and J by 1 base, and 13 bases separated the two germline ends. This CDR3 has 16 amino acids. Per the germline V gene, CDR1 is SGDLS and CDR2 is YYNGEE.